Below, one T cell receptor beta chain is given with its context. Its antigen is currently unknown. Germline V gene sequence: CDR1 GTSNPN, CDR2 SVGIG (reference sequence). The CDR3 is 17 amino acids. Trimming cost V 0 bases and J 1 base; bases outside gene matches: 10. This sample is part of a study of cytomegalovirus exposure and HLA in healthy donors. Study background: An early data release held approximately 80 million unique TCRs from HLA-typed donors.

The study ran its PCR with 60 Vbeta and 13 Jbeta primers. Produced via immunoSEQ multiplex PCR; TCRdb's table is partial and in-frame only. The data show about 160,000 clones, 80% seen once. Overall study results and limits: Certain sequence variants were highly shared and formed a cluster, and this cluster was likely a sequencing artifact. With later analysis, a missense DCLRE1C variant became linked to TCR beta V- and J-gene trimming. In an earlier analysis, productive rearrangement rates for most beta V segments clustered near 87% or 30%.

This rearrangement joins TRBV30 to TRBJ2-3; 7 bases align to TRBD2. This clonotype originated in a man aged 25-40 years in good health and CMV-seronegative. The sample comprised PBMCs. CDR3: CAWSVGSGGGGTDTQYF. The CDR3 nucleotides read TGTGCCTGGAGTGTAGGGTCGGGAGGAGGCGGCACAGATACGCAGTATTTT.